This T cell receptor beta chain was identified in a study of post-analysis software for immune sequencing data. Study-wide context: Courses of disease covered relapsing-remitting, secondary progressive and progressive-relapsing multiple sclerosis. Whole-study findings and limits: A handful of TRBV segments were significantly more frequent in patients than in controls. TRBV5-6, TRBV5-1 and TRBV20-1 were among these segments.

The CDR3 totals 13 residues. Germline loops: CDR1 SGHDN, CDR2 FVKESK. V lost 4 bases to trimming and J lost 13 bases; unmatched junction nucleotides: 10. cDNA libraries of TCR beta carried unique molecular identifiers. TCRdb re-derived calls from the PCR reads in MiXCR, one entry per CDR3 protein. The sample lists a few hundred thousand distinct CDR3 sequences; about 38% were seen once. As concerns this clonotype: Its antigen is not known.

The source is a girl aged 5-17 years with multiple sclerosis. V usage is TRBV14 and J usage is TRBJ1-2; 9 bases line up with TRBD1. Material: blood. Written as DNA, the CDR3 is TGTGCCAGCAGCCGAACTGTACAGGGGGCGAGCACCTTC. Its protein is CASSRTVQGASTF.